The sequence of this T cell receptor beta chain was determined in a study of post-analysis software for immune sequencing data (dated by TCRdb to the mid-2010s). In the study overall: Recorded disease courses included relapsing-remitting, secondary progressive and progressive-relapsing multiple sclerosis, with some patients lacking subtype annotation. The patient repertoires were set against around eleven previously published healthy control repertoires from donors whose ages ranged from roughly 6 to 27 years. A subset of samples was prepared in parallel using single-end sample barcoding, then pooled and co-amplified after Illumina adapter ligation.

To demonstrate the VDJtools post-analysis software, TCR beta repertoires were profiled from the peripheral blood of more than ten young patients with multiple sclerosis. The multiple sclerosis patients were children and adolescents ranging in age from roughly 6 to 15 years. Summary of the overall study and its limitations: Multiple sclerosis patients had significantly lower normalized Chao1 diversity than controls, a result that suggests substantial peripheral T-cell clonal expansion. Strong co-clustering of samples prepared in the same batch was shown by direct clustering with F measure, prompting a batch-effect correction. Several TRBV segments, including TRBV5-6, TRBV5-1 and TRBV20-1, were significantly more frequent in patients than controls. The control group was slightly older than the multiple sclerosis patient group.

Library construction relied on PCR. Sequencing relied on an Illumina HiSeq 2500. Unique molecular identifiers were incorporated into TCR beta cDNA libraries to reduce PCR and sequencing biases. Every 1 to 10 million input T cells yielded approximately 500,000 cDNA molecules, meaning each molecule approximated one T cell. The same protocol used for the earlier healthy control dataset was applied to prepare and sequence the patient libraries. Within a given batch, samples were prepared together, multiplexed and sequenced on the same HiSeq lane. The authors' analysis ran thus. MIGEC handled the raw barcoded reads, throwing out single-read molecular identifier groups before consensus assembly and CDR3 extraction. VDJtools was used for post-analysis of the clonotype tables, and diversity was normalized by down-sampling every dataset to the size of the smallest sample. In repertoire overlap clustering, CDR3 amino acid sequences, but not nucleotide sequences, were matched to correct batch-related cross-sample contamination. TCRdb's own reprocessing of the public reads used fastp at Q25 and MiXCR and kept productive beta chains. Each entry merges the rows of one CDR3 protein and shows their most common DNA and genes. Here the V and J calls rest on TCRdb's processing, not on the authors' analysis. This sample comprises hundreds of thousands of distinct CDR3 sequences, approximately 45% of them detected only once. The top ten constitute roughly an eighth of the sample.

V is trimmed back by 3 bases and J by 1 base, and the junction contains 4 bases that no gene match accounts for. Sequences DFQATT (CDR1) and SNEGSKA (CDR2) are obtained from the germline V gene (reference sequence). From cysteine to phenylalanine, the CDR3 is 15 amino acids long. Left in the record is the CDR3 DNA by itself, 45 bases read in frame from the first base. A remark on this clonotype: Its antigen is not yet known. No base-level quality is on record; no much larger clone is a single base apart.

The sequence came from a girl aged 5-17 years with multiple sclerosis. The sample consisted of blood. The chain couples TRBV20-1 to TRBJ2-1; the junction holds 9 bases that match TRBD2. The CDR3 reads CSASPSGISYNEQFF. The sequenced DNA: TGCAGTGCTAGCCCTAGCGGGATTTCCTACAATGAGCAGTTCTTC.